Below, one TCR beta chain is given with its context. The CDR3 is 14 amino acids. The V and J ends lost 1 base and 0 bases respectively, with 7 bases between them. Per germline, CDR1 WSHSY and CDR2 SAAADI. The PCR contained 60 Vbeta and 13 Jbeta primers. Only in-frame clones appear in the TCRdb table, and some are missing; sequencing was by immunoSEQ multiplex PCR. The sample gives about 140,000 clones, about four fifths of which show up once; roughly 3.2% is in the top ten. This record comes from a study of cytomegalovirus exposure and HLA in healthy donors. Overall study context: Sequencing of 150 million to 200 million T cells in an earlier analysis found 95 million to 120 million unique TCR beta sequences.

Sequenced input: PBMCs. V and J are TRBV10-2 and TRBJ2-7; D is possibly TRBD1 (6 bases). The source is a man aged 18 to 35 in good health and CMV-seropositive. CDR3 nucleotides: TGCGCCAGCAGTGAGTACAGGGTCTCCTACGAGCAGTACTTC. It yields the protein CASSEYRVSYEQYF.